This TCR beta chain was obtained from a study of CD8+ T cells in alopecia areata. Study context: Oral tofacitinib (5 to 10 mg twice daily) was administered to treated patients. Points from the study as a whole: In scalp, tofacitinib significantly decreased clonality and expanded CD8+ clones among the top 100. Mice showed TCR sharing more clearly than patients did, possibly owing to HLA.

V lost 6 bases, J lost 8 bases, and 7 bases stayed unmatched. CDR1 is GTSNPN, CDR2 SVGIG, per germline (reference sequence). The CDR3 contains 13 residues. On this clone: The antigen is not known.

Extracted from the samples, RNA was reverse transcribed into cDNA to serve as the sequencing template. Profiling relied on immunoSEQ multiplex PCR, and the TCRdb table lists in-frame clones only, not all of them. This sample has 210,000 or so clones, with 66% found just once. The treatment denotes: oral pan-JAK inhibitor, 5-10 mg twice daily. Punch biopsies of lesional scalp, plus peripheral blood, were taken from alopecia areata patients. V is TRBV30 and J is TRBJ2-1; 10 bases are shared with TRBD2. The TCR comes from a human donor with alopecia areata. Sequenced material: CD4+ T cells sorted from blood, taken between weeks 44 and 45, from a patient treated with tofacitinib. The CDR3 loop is CACTGTSVYEQFF. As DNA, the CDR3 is TGTGCCTGTACCGGGACTAGCGTCTATGAGCAGTTCTTC. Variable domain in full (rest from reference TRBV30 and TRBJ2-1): SQTIHQWPATLVQPVGSPLSLECTVEGTSNPNLYWYRQAAGRGLQLLFYSVGIGQISSEVPQNLSASRPQDRQFILSSKKLLLSDSGFYLCACTGTSVYEQFFGPGTRLTVL.